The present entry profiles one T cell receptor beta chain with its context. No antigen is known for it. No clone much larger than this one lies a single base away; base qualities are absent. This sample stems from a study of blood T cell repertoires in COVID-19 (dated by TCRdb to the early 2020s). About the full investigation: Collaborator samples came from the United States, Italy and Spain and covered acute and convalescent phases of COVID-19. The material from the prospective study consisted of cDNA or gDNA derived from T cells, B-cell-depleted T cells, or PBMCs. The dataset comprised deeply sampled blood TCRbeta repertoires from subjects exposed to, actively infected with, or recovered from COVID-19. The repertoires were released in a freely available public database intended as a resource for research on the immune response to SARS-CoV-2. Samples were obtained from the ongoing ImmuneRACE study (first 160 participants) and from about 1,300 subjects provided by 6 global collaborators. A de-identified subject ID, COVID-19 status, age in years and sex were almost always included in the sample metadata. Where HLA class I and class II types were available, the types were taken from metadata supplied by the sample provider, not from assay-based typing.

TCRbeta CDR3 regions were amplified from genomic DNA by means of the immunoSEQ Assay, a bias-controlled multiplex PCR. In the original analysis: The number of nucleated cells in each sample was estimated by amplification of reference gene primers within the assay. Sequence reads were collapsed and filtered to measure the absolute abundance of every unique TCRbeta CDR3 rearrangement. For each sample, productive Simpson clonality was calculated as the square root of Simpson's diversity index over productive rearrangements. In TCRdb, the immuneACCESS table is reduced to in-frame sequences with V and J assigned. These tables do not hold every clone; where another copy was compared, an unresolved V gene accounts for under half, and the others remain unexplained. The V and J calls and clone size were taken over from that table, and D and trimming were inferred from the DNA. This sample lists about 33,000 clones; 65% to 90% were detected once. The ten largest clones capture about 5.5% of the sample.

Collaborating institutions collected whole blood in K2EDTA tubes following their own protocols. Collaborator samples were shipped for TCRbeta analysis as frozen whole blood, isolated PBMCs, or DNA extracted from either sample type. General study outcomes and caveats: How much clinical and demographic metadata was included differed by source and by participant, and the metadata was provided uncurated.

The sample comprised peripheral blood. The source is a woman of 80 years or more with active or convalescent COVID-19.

CDR3 reads: CASSLPGTSGVNEQFF. The DNA reads TGCGCCAGCAGCTTGCCCGGGACTAGCGGGGTCAATGAGCAGTTCTTC. Recombination connected TRBV5-1 to TRBJ2-1, with TRBD2 identical over 13 junction bases. The cysteine opens and the phenylalanine closes a CDR3 of 16 amino acids. The CDR3 DNA has 48 bases and is translated from base 1. V trim: 1 base; J trim: 6 bases; unmatched bases: 4. CDR1 and CDR2 (SGHRS, YFSETQ) derive from the germline V gene. The CDR3 plus the reference TRBV5-1 and TRBJ2-1 genes for the other parts give the full variable domain: KAGVTQTPRYLIKTRGQQVTLSCSPISGHRSVSWYQQTPGQGLQFLFEYFSETQRNKGNFPGRFSGRQFSNSRSEMNVSTLELGDSALYLCASSLPGTSGVNEQFFGPGTRLTVL.